A selection of T cell receptor beta chains follows, all from one sample in a study of CD8 T cells in Susac syndrome. Using its own MiXCR run on the immunoSEQ multiplex PCR reads, TCRdb lists one record per CDR3 protein. The sample shows approximately 180,000 distinct CDR3 sequences, around nine tenths of them seen only once. The specimen was CD4+ T cells from PBMCs. The source of these receptors is a human donor with Susac syndrome. CDR3s include the opening cysteine and the closing phenylalanine or tryptophan. The order of the fields is clone size, CDR3 length, D gene, V gene, J gene, CDR3 DNA, CDR3 protein. The D gene is left open where the match is weak. Not every row has a clone size; where given, it reads once, few, many or a size class.

abundance: .; len: 18; d_gene: TRBD2; v_gene: TRBV5-1; j_gene: TRBJ2-3; CDR3nt: TGCGCCAGCAGCTTGGTAGGCGGGGGAAATGGAGGAACAGATACGCAGTATTTT; CDR3aa: CASSLVGGGNGGTDTQYF
abundance: .; len: 11; d_gene: .; v_gene: TRBV5-1; j_gene: TRBJ2-5; CDR3nt: TGCGCCAGCAGCGGTCAAGAGACCCAGTACTTC; CDR3aa: CASSGQETQYF
abundance: .; len: 14; d_gene: .; v_gene: TRBV19; j_gene: TRBJ1-5; CDR3nt: TGTGCCAGTACCAGATTTCATAGCAATCAGCCCCAGCATTTT; CDR3aa: CASTRFHSNQPQHF
abundance: .; len: 13; d_gene: .; v_gene: TRBV5-6; j_gene: TRBJ1-1; CDR3nt: TGTGCCAGCAGCCACGTCATGAACACTGAAGCTTTCTTT; CDR3aa: CASSHVMNTEAFF
abundance: .; len: 14; d_gene: .; v_gene: TRBV30; j_gene: TRBJ2-3; CDR3nt: TGTGCCTGGAGTAAAGGGGTGGGCACAGATACGCAGTATTTT; CDR3aa: CAWSKGVGTDTQYF
abundance: .; len: 14; d_gene: .; v_gene: TRBV7-9; j_gene: TRBJ2-2; CDR3nt: TGTGCCAGCATCCGCGACAGATTCACCGGGGAGCTGTTTTTT; CDR3aa: CASIRDRFTGELFF
abundance: .; len: 17; d_gene: TRBD1; v_gene: TRBV6-5; j_gene: TRBJ2-4; CDR3nt: TGTGCCAGCAGTTACTCGATGGGACAGGGGGCCAAAAACATTCAGTACTTC; CDR3aa: CASSYSMGQGAKNIQYF
abundance: .; len: 15; d_gene: TRBD2; v_gene: TRBV29-1; j_gene: TRBJ2-3; CDR3nt: TGCAGCGTTGTTGCTCCGGGACTAGCGTCAGATACGCAGTATTTT; CDR3aa: CSVVAPGLASDTQYF
abundance: .; len: 14; d_gene: .; v_gene: TRBV11-2; j_gene: TRBJ2-1; CDR3nt: TGTGCCAGCAGCGTGGCGGGACGCGTCAATGAGCAGTTCTTC; CDR3aa: CASSVAGRVNEQFF
abundance: .; len: 14; d_gene: .; v_gene: TRBV19; j_gene: TRBJ1-2; CDR3nt: TGTGCCAAAGTACCGCCAGGGACACTGTGTGGCTACACCTTC; CDR3aa: CAKVPPGTLCGYTF
abundance: .; len: 15; d_gene: TRBD1; v_gene: TRBV27; j_gene: TRBJ1-1; CDR3nt: TGTGCCAGCACCCCCGGGACAGGGGTATACACTGAAGCTTTCTTT; CDR3aa: CASTPGTGVYTEAFF
abundance: .; len: 16; d_gene: .; v_gene: TRBV28; j_gene: TRBJ2-3; CDR3nt: TGTGCCAGCAGTCATTTCCGGGACGGGACCACAGATACGCAGTATTTT; CDR3aa: CASSHFRDGTTDTQYF
abundance: .; len: 13; d_gene: .; v_gene: TRBV2; j_gene: TRBJ1-1; CDR3nt: TGTGCCAGCAGTGAAGGGGTGAACACTGAAGCTTTCTTT; CDR3aa: CASSEGVNTEAFF
abundance: .; len: 13; d_gene: .; v_gene: TRBV10-3; j_gene: TRBJ1-2; CDR3nt: TGTGCCATCAGTGAGGGGGGCAACTATGGCTACACCTTC; CDR3aa: CAISEGGNYGYTF
abundance: .; len: 14; d_gene: TRBD2; v_gene: TRBV6-2/TRBV6-3; j_gene: TRBJ2-7; CDR3nt: TGTGCCAGCAGTGCTAGCGGGGGCCCCTACGAGCAGTACTTC; CDR3aa: CASSASGGPYEQYF
abundance: .; len: 15; d_gene: TRBD1; v_gene: TRBV5-4; j_gene: TRBJ1-1; CDR3nt: TGTGCCAGCAGCTCAGAAATTACAGGGGACACTGAAGCTTTCTTT; CDR3aa: CASSSEITGDTEAFF
abundance: .; len: 14; d_gene: TRBD1; v_gene: TRBV20-1; j_gene: TRBJ1-3; CDR3nt: TGCAGTGCTAGAGATTACAGGGGTGGAAACACCATATATTTT; CDR3aa: CSARDYRGGNTIYF
abundance: .; len: 15; d_gene: .; v_gene: TRBV4-2; j_gene: TRBJ1-2; CDR3nt: TGTGCCAGCAGCCAAGATGGACAGTCTAACTATGGCTACACCTTC; CDR3aa: CASSQDGQSNYGYTF
abundance: .; len: 16; d_gene: TRBD2; v_gene: TRBV11-2; j_gene: TRBJ2-5; CDR3nt: TGTGCCAGCAGCTCCGGGACTAGCGGACCGCAAGAGACCCAGTACTTC; CDR3aa: CASSSGTSGPQETQYF
abundance: .; len: 16; d_gene: .; v_gene: TRBV12-3/TRBV12-4; j_gene: TRBJ1-5; CDR3nt: TGTGCCAGCAGAGGAGGGGCGGAATTTAGCAATCAGCCCCAGCATTTT; CDR3aa: CASRGGAEFSNQPQHF
abundance: .; len: 15; d_gene: .; v_gene: TRBV28; j_gene: TRBJ2-1; CDR3nt: TGTGCCAGCACCAGGGGCGGTTTCTCCTACAATGAGCAGTTCTTC; CDR3aa: CASTRGGFSYNEQFF
abundance: .; len: 15; d_gene: .; v_gene: TRBV5-4; j_gene: TRBJ1-6; CDR3nt: TGTGCCAGCAGCTTGGACGTTGACTATAATTCACCCCTCCACTTT; CDR3aa: CASSLDVDYNSPLHF
abundance: .; len: 15; d_gene: TRBD1; v_gene: TRBV20-1; j_gene: TRBJ2-7; CDR3nt: TGCAGTGCTAGACTGAGGGCGACAGGGGCCCACGAGCAGTACTTC; CDR3aa: CSARLRATGAHEQYF
abundance: .; len: 14; d_gene: .; v_gene: TRBV10-2; j_gene: TRBJ2-5; CDR3nt: TGCGCCAGCAGTGACGGGGCATTCCAAGAGACCCAGTACTTC; CDR3aa: CASSDGAFQETQYF
abundance: .; len: 13; d_gene: .; v_gene: TRBV10-3; j_gene: TRBJ2-7; CDR3nt: TGTGCCATCAGAGGGGACCGTCTGGGTGAGCAGTACTTC; CDR3aa: CAIRGDRLGEQYF
abundance: .; len: 15; d_gene: .; v_gene: TRBV2; j_gene: TRBJ1-4; CDR3nt: TGTGCCAGCAGTGAAAATGGTTCAGGGTGGGAAAAACTGTTTTTT; CDR3aa: CASSENGSGWEKLFF
abundance: .; len: 16; d_gene: .; v_gene: TRBV7-3; j_gene: TRBJ2-2; CDR3nt: TGTGCCAGCAGCTCCCATCGCGTAGATAACACCGGGGAGCTGTTTTTT; CDR3aa: CASSSHRVDNTGELFF
abundance: .; len: 14; d_gene: .; v_gene: TRBV6-2/TRBV6-3; j_gene: TRBJ2-5; CDR3nt: TGTGCCAGCACCCCGGGGCGGCGTGTGGAGACCCAGTACTTC; CDR3aa: CASTPGRRVETQYF
abundance: .; len: 16; d_gene: .; v_gene: TRBV20-1; j_gene: TRBJ1-5; CDR3nt: TGCAGTGCTAGAGATAGGGCAAACGAGATCAATCAGCCCCAGCATTTT; CDR3aa: CSARDRANEINQPQHF
abundance: .; len: 16; d_gene: TRBD2; v_gene: TRBV14; j_gene: TRBJ2-1; CDR3nt: TGTGCCAGCAGCCAACCGGGACTAGTCTCGAGCAATGAGCAGTTCTTC; CDR3aa: CASSQPGLVSSNEQFF
abundance: .; len: 16; d_gene: .; v_gene: TRBV2; j_gene: TRBJ1-2; CDR3nt: TGTGCCAGCAGGGGACACAGGGCGGCTACTTTCTATGGCTACACCTTC; CDR3aa: CASRGHRAATFYGYTF
abundance: .; len: 11; d_gene: TRBD1; v_gene: TRBV20-1; j_gene: TRBJ2-7; CDR3nt: TGCAGTGCTAGATCGGGACAGGGAGAGTACTTC; CDR3aa: CSARSGQGEYF
abundance: .; len: 13; d_gene: TRBD1; v_gene: TRBV29-1; j_gene: TRBJ1-5; CDR3nt: TGCAGCGTTGAAGAGACAGGGGATCAGCCCCAGCATTTT; CDR3aa: CSVEETGDQPQHF
abundance: .; len: 11; d_gene: .; v_gene: TRBV7-9; j_gene: TRBJ1-1; CDR3nt: TGTGCCAGCACCCCGAACACTGAAGCTTTCTTT; CDR3aa: CASTPNTEAFF
abundance: .; len: 18; d_gene: .; v_gene: TRBV7-2; j_gene: TRBJ2-1; CDR3nt: TGTGCCAGCAGCTCTCTCGGGTTGGCAAGGGGGTCCTACAATGAGCAGTTCTTC; CDR3aa: CASSSLGLARGSYNEQFF
abundance: .; len: 15; d_gene: .; v_gene: TRBV25-1; j_gene: TRBJ1-1; CDR3nt: TGTGCCAGCAGTCCTCGAGATAGGGTTTTCAGTGAAGCTTTCTTT; CDR3aa: CASSPRDRVFSEAFF
abundance: .; len: 15; d_gene: .; v_gene: TRBV5-1; j_gene: TRBJ2-7; CDR3nt: TGCGCCAGCAGCCGGGACTTCTCTAGGTCCTACGAGCAGTACTTC; CDR3aa: CASSRDFSRSYEQYF
abundance: once; len: 15; d_gene: .; v_gene: TRBV14; j_gene: TRBJ1-1; CDR3nt: TGTGCCAGCAGCCTTACGGGACGGCCGTTCACTGAAGCTTTCTTT; CDR3aa: CASSLTGRPFTEAFF
abundance: .; len: 12; d_gene: .; v_gene: TRBV12-3/TRBV12-4; j_gene: TRBJ1-5; CDR3nt: TGTGCCAGCAGAAAACCCAATCAGCCCCAGCATTTT; CDR3aa: CASRKPNQPQHF
abundance: .; len: 14; d_gene: TRBD2; v_gene: TRBV2; j_gene: TRBJ2-1; CDR3nt: TGTGCCAGCAGTGAATTAACGGGAGGGGATGAGCAGTTCTTC; CDR3aa: CASSELTGGDEQFF
abundance: .; len: 19; d_gene: TRBD2; v_gene: TRBV3-1; j_gene: TRBJ2-5; CDR3nt: TGTGCCAGCAGCCAAGCGTTGGGAGCGGGAGGGCCGAATCAAGAGACCCAGTACTTC; CDR3aa: CASSQALGAGGPNQETQYF
abundance: .; len: 16; d_gene: TRBD1; v_gene: TRBV18; j_gene: TRBJ1-1; CDR3nt: TGTGCCAGCTCACCCGGGACAGGGGCGGTGGACACTGAAGCTTTCTTT; CDR3aa: CASSPGTGAVDTEAFF
abundance: .; len: 15; d_gene: TRBD1; v_gene: TRBV19; j_gene: TRBJ2-1; CDR3nt: TGTGCCAGTAGGCCCGGGACAGCACCGAACAATGAGCAGTTCTTC; CDR3aa: CASRPGTAPNNEQFF